This T cell receptor (beta chain) was found in a study of blood T cell repertoires in COVID-19. Study at large: Whether acute or convalescent, the COVID-19 samples came from the United States, Italy and Spain. T cells, B-cell-depleted T cells, or PBMCs provided the cDNA or gDNA that served as material.

Generated by immunoSEQ multiplex PCR, the TCRdb table keeps only in-frame clones and is missing some. The sample lists a few hundred thousand clones, roughly 90% seen once, with approximately 1% in the top ten. Participant ages covered roughly 18 to 89 years across some 25 US areas. Participant reports of clinical history set cohort assignment. V gave up 1 base and J gave up 2 bases, with 19 bases separating them. The CDR3 covers 17 residues. Per the germline V gene, CDR1 is SGHKS and CDR2 is YYEKEE (reference sequence). The chain couples TRBV5-5 to TRBJ2-7, with D perhaps TRBD2 (6 bases). Input material: PBMCs or T cells enriched from blood (not recorded which). This clonotype was sampled from a woman aged 30 to 39 who had been exposed to COVID-19. For the CDR3, the DNA is TGTGCCAGCAGCTTGTTTTTTATCCCAGGGACTCCCTACGAGCAGTACTTC. Residues: CASSLFFIPGTPYEQYF.